This T cell receptor beta chain originates from a study of shared clonotypes between healthy human individuals. Study-wide points: Blood alone was sampled, and tissue repertoires likely differ.

Germline CDR1 reads LNHDA; CDR2 reads SQIVND (reference sequence). The CDR3 is 15 residues long. The V gene end was trimmed by 8 bases and the J gene end by 6 bases; junction bases not matched to a gene: 11. Healthy adults negative for HIV, lacking recent acute infections or vaccinations, served as donors. The split of CD4+ cells yielded CD45RA+ naive and CD45RA-negative memory subsets. Worth noting for this clone: Its antigen remains unidentified.

Sequencing was performed with immunoSEQ multiplex PCR; in TCRdb, only in-frame clones are kept and a portion is missing. Of about 2,500,000 clones in the sample, about 92% were seen once. Sequenced material: naive CD4+ T cells sorted from blood. Subset denoted: CD45RA+ positively selected. The V gene is TRBV19, the J gene TRBJ1-2; 11 positions match TRBD1. This receptor was identified in a young man in good health. This CDR3 reads CASYRTGGQLDGYTF. The CDR3 DNA reads TGTGCCAGTTATAGGACAGGGGGCCAGCTCGATGGCTACACCTTC.